This entry lists 21 T cell receptor beta chains sequenced from one sample in a study of blood T cell repertoires in COVID-19. Here immunoSEQ multiplex PCR was the method, and the copy in TCRdb shows in-frame clones only, minus some. The sample has over 300,000 clones, roughly 89% seen once; the top ten hold around 7%. The sample taken for sequencing was peripheral blood. The receptors derive from a man aged 18 to 29 with active or convalescent COVID-19.

The gene calls are TRBV5-6 and TRBJ1-5; weak D call: TRBD1 (6 bases). CDR3 length equals 16 residues. V was shortened by 3 bases and J by 3 bases, with 16 bases between the two germline ends. Germline V gene sequence: CDR1 SGHDT, CDR2 YYEEEE. CDR3 residues: CASSWGTPKPNQPQHF. The CDR3 nucleotides read TGTGCCAGCAGCTGGGGGACACCGAAGCCCAATCAGCCCCAGCATTTT.

The chain couples TRBV11-2 to TRBJ1-2, with D possibly being TRBD1 (6 bases). Trimming left V 4 bases short and J 3 bases short, with 12 bases between. The CDR3 is 14 amino acids. The V gene's germline CDR1 is SGHAT and CDR2 FQNNGV. CDR3 sequence reads: CASSYSGVDYGYTF. DNA of the CDR3: TGTGCCAGCAGCTACTCAGGGGTTGACTATGGCTACACCTTC.

The chain joins TRBV7-8 to TRBJ2-3; 14 bases map to TRBD2. V lost 0 bases and J lost 6; bases outside the gene matches: 17. The CDR3 has 21 residues. Germline assignment: CDR1 SGHVS and CDR2 FQNEAQ. In DNA form, the CDR3 reads TGTGCCAGCAGCTTAGCAATTTTAGGTCGGGGACTAGCGGGGGAGGTGGATACGCAGTATTTT. It codes for CASSLAILGRGLAGEVDTQYF.

V usage is TRBV5-1 and J usage is TRBJ1-1; D call uncertain. This CDR3 spans 14 amino acids. V gave up 6 bases and J gave up 2 bases, with 14 bases separating them. Germline CDR1 SGHRS, CDR2 YFSETQ. The CDR3 coding sequence is TGCGCCAGCACCGGCGGAGGTTTCAACACTGAAGCTTTCTTT. It codes for CASTGGGFNTEAFF.

Concerning this clone itself: This specimen includes other DNA sequences encoding the same CDR3. This chain connects TRBV28 to TRBJ1-5; TRBD1 is a possible D gene (6 bases). CDR3 length: 14 residues. Germline CDR1 is MDHEN and CDR2 is SYDVKM. The V end lost 2 bases, the J end lost 4 bases, and 9 bases lay between the germline ends. The CDR3 bases are TGTGCCAGCAGTTTAGGGGGGGCAAATCAGCCCCAGCATTTT. Residues: CASSLGGANQPQHF.

This rearrangement joins TRBV19 to TRBJ2-7, with a tentative D call TRBD2 (5 bases). Trimming left V 2 bases short and J 4 bases short, with 9 bases between. The CDR3 runs to 13 residues. The V gene's germline CDR1 is LNHDA and CDR2 SQIVND (reference sequence). The DNA of the CDR3 is TGTGCCAGTAGTATATCCGGGGTGTACGAGCAGTACTTC. Amino acids: CASSISGVYEQYF.

This sequence joins TRBV7-2 and TRBJ1-5; D unclear. The V and J ends lost 2 bases and 0 bases respectively, with 8 bases between them. This CDR3 comprises 15 residues. Germline V lookup: CDR1 SGHTA, CDR2 FQGNSA. The CDR3 here is CASSLTSNSNQPQHF. In DNA form, the CDR3 reads TGTGCCAGCAGCTTAACATCAAATAGCAATCAGCCCCAGCATTTT.

The genes are TRBV3-1 (or the pseudogene TRBV3-2) and TRBJ2-5, with D tentatively TRBD2 (5 bases). The CDR3 loop spans 14 amino acids. The V and J ends lost 4 bases and 2 bases respectively, with 11 bases between them. CDR1 is LGHDT, CDR2 YNNKEL, per germline (reference sequence). CDR3 nucleotides: TGTGCCAGCAGCCCTAAGCGGCGACAAGAGACCCAGTACTTC. Translation gives CASSPKRRQETQYF.

This chain uses TRBV5-1 with TRBJ2-5, with D maybe TRBD1 (6 bases). The V and J ends lost 0 bases and 4 bases respectively, with 10 bases between them. CDR3 length equals 14 residues. The V gene's germline CDR1 is SGHRS and CDR2 YFSETQ. The CDR3, as DNA: TGCGCCAGCAGCTTGGATGGCAGGGGAGAGACCCAGTACTTC. Translation: CASSLDGRGETQYF.

The chain combines TRBV6-2 or TRBV6-3 with TRBJ1-1; no clear D. Germline V gives CDR1 MNHEY, CDR2 SVGEGT. The V end was cut by 6 bases, the J end by 3 bases, with 11 bases between. This CDR3 comprises 13 residues. CDR3 in amino acids: CASSHGEHTEAFF. The CDR3 DNA is TGTGCCAGCAGCCACGGTGAACACACTGAAGCTTTCTTT.

The chain has TRBV11-2 and TRBJ2-1; TRBD1 is a possible D gene (5 bases). V was pared by 5 bases and J by 10 bases, with 15 bases between. CDR1 is SGHAT and CDR2 is FQNNGV in the germline V gene. The CDR3 has 13 residues. The CDR3 DNA reads TGTGCCAGCAGCACGTCGCCAGGGCTAGAGCAGTTCTTC. The encoded protein is CASSTSPGLEQFF.

The chain employs TRBV15 and TRBJ2-1; 7 nucleotides line up with TRBD1. CDR1 and CDR2 from the germline V gene are LNHNV and YYDKDF (reference sequence). V lost 1 base, J lost 12 bases, and 9 bases stayed unmatched. The CDR3 has 14 residues. The CDR3 loop reads CATSRGVGAGGQFF. In DNA, the CDR3 is TGTGCCACCAGCAGAGGTGTAGGGGCAGGGGGGCAGTTCTTC.

The gene calls are TRBV7-8 and TRBJ2-7, with D unclear. This CDR3 region has 14 residues. V dropped 0 bases and J dropped 2 bases, with 8 bases sitting between them. Germline V gene data show CDR1 as SGHVS and CDR2 as FQNEAQ. The DNA for the CDR3 is TGTGCCAGCAGCTTAGCCGTCAGTCCCTACGAGCAGTACTTC. Its protein product is CASSLAVSPYEQYF.

The DNA for the CDR3 is TGTGCCAGCAGCCCGACAGGGGACAAGTGGAGGCCCCAGCATTTT. It translates to CASSPTGDKWRPQHF. The V and J genes are TRBV7-2 and TRBJ1-5; 8 bases are a match to TRBD1. CDR1 and CDR2 (germline): SGHTA, FQGNSA. This CDR3 contains 15 residues. With V trimmed by 5 bases and J by 9 bases, 12 bases remained unmatched.

The chain carries TRBV28 and TRBJ1-3; possibly TRBD1 for D (5 bases). The CDR3 runs 16 residues. Germline assignment: CDR1 MDHEN and CDR2 SYDVKM. V was cut by 6 bases and J by 4 bases, with 19 bases left in between. The CDR3, as DNA: TGTGCCAGCAGAACCTTGGGGGAAGCGGGGGGAAACACCATATATTTT. It translates to CASRTLGEAGGNTIYF.

The chain combines TRBV7-8 with TRBJ2-7; D is unclear. The CDR3 consists of 17 residues. In germline, CDR1 is SGHVS, CDR2 FQNEAQ. V lost 1 base, J lost 3 bases, and 19 bases lay in between. The CDR3 DNA reads as TGTGCCAGCAGCTTAGTAGAAAACGTCCGGTCCCGCTACGAGCAGTACTTC. This encodes CASSLVENVRSRYEQYF.

The chain joins TRBV18 to TRBJ1-2, with TRBD1 identical over 10 bases. CDR1 and CDR2 (germline): KGHSH, LQKENI. With V trimmed by 8 bases and J by 5 bases, 2 bases remained unmatched. CDR3 size: 12 residues. In DNA form, the CDR3 reads TGTGCCAGCCGGACAGGGGGATATGGCTACACCTTC. It translates to CASRTGGYGYTF. The full variable domain, its missing parts supplied by reference TRBV18 and TRBJ1-2, is NAGVMQNPRHLVRRRGQEARLRCSPMKGHSHVYWYRQLPEEGLKFMVYLQKENIIDESGMPKERFSAEFPKEGPSILRIQQVVRGDSAAYFCASRTGGYGYTFGSGTRLTVV.

This chain connects TRBV15 to TRBJ2-2; 10 bases line up with TRBD2. After removal of 1 base from V and 5 bases from J, the junction contained 7 bases not matched to a gene. There are 17 residues in the CDR3. Germline lookup yields CDR1 LNHNV and CDR2 YYDKDF (reference sequence). The CDR3 sequence is CATSRGGSGRGTGELFF. CDR3 in DNA: TGTGCCACCAGCAGAGGCGGAAGCGGGAGGGGAACCGGGGAGCTGTTTTTT.

This sequence joins TRBV19 and TRBJ2-3, with D perhaps TRBD1 (6 bases). V lost 5 bases and J 4 bases, leaving 10 bases between the germline ends. This CDR3 region has 13 residues. The germline V gene has CDR1 LNHDA and CDR2 SQIVND (reference sequence). CDR3 DNA: TGTGCCAGTAGTGCCAAGGGGGCAGATACGCAGTATTTT. The encoded protein is CASSAKGADTQYF.

The CDR3 region has the DNA TGTGCCACCCAAACGGGGAGGAACACTGAAGCTTTCTTT. It specifies CATQTGRNTEAFF. The J gene is TRBJ1-1, the V gene TRBV2; D unresolved. The CDR3 runs 13 residues. V was trimmed by 10 bases and J by 1 base, leaving 13 bases between them. Germline CDR1 reads SNHLY; CDR2 reads FYNNEI.

The rearrangement uses TRBV4-3 and TRBJ1-1, with D possibly matching TRBD1 (5 bases). V lost 3 bases, J lost 0 bases, and 17 bases lay in between. The CDR3 sequence is 17 residues long. Germline CDR1 and CDR2: LGHNA and YSLEER. CDR3 protein: CASSHPDSGTMNTEAFF. The CDR3 DNA is TGCGCCAGCAGCCACCCCGACAGTGGAACGATGAACACTGAAGCTTTCTTT.